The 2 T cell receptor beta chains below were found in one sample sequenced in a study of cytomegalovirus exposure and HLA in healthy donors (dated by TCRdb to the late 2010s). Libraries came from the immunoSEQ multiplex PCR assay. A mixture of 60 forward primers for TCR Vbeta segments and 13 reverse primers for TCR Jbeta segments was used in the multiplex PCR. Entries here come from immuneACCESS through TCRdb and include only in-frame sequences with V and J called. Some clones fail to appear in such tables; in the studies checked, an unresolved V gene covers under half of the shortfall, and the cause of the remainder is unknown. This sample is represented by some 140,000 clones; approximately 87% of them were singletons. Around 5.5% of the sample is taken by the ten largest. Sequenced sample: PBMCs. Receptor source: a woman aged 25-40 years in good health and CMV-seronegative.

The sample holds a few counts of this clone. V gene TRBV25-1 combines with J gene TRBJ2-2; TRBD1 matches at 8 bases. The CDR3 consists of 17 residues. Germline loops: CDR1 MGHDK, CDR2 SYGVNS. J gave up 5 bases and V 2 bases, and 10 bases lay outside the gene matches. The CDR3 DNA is TGTGCCAGCAGTGAAGGGCTGGGACAGGTTGTTACCGGGGAGCTGTTTTTT. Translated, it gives CASSEGLGQVVTGELFF.

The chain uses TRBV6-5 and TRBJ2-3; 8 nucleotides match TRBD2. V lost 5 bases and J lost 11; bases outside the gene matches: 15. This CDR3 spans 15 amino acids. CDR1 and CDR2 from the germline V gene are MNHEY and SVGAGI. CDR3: CASSGGTSLQIKQYF. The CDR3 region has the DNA TGTGCCAGCAGTGGTGGGACTAGTCTCCAAATCAAGCAGTATTTT.